Below, 5 T cell receptor beta chains from the same sample are listed, as sequenced in a study of radiation and T cells in renal cell carcinoma. Assay: immunoSEQ multiplex PCR; the TCRdb copy retains only in-frame clones and omits some. The sample has 50,000 to 70,000 clones, 60% to 85% seen once; the top ten hold about 6.3%. Documented time point: blood 4 weeks post-SBRT, at nephrectomy. As for treatment: 15 Gy SBRT to primary tumor, nephrectomy 4 weeks later. This specimen was blood, taken from a patient whose treatment included radiotherapy and nephrectomy. All receptors come from a man in his 60s with renal cell carcinoma.

The chain links TRBV19 to TRBJ2-7, with D uncertain. V was cut by 3 bases and J by 2 bases, with 11 bases left in between. The CDR3 totals 14 residues. CDR1 is LNHDA, CDR2 SQIVND, per germline (reference sequence). CDR3 sequence: CASSMGESPYEQYF. DNA of the CDR3: TGTGCCAGTAGTATGGGTGAATCACCCTACGAGCAGTACTTC.

This clone appeared a single time. The V and J genes are TRBV5-1 and TRBJ2-1; TRBD2 agrees at 10 bases. The CDR3 totals 16 residues. Germline assignment: CDR1 SGHRS and CDR2 YFSETQ. Trimming removed 0 bases from V and 4 bases from J; junction bases left unmatched: 4. The CDR3 DNA follows: TGCGCCAGCAGCTTGGCTAGCGGGAGTGAGTACAATGAGCAGTTCTTC. This translates into CASSLASGSEYNEQFF. The variable domain in full, with the rest retrieved from reference TRBV5-1 and TRBJ2-1, is KAGVTQTPRYLIKTRGQQVTLSCSPISGHRSVSWYQQTPGQGLQFLFEYFSETQRNKGNFPGRFSGRQFSNSRSEMNVSTLELGDSALYLCASSLASGSEYNEQFFGPGTRLTVL.

V gene TRBV5-1 combines with J gene TRBJ2-2; D possibly corresponds to TRBD2 (5 bases). Trimming shortened V by 5 bases and J by 4 bases, and 12 bases separated the two germline ends. Per germline, CDR1 SGHRS and CDR2 YFSETQ. The CDR3 consists of 14 residues. DNA of the CDR3: TGCGCCAGCAGTGAGGGTGGTGGCACCGGGGAGCTGTTTTTT. Translation: CASSEGGGTGELFF.

The gene calls are TRBV7-2 and TRBJ2-3, with D uncertain. Trimming stripped 6 bases from V and 1 base from J, with 5 bases between. CDR1 is SGHTA and CDR2 is FQGNSA in the germline V gene. The CDR3 has 12 amino acids. The CDR3 region is CASRKRTDTQYF. The CDR3 DNA reads as TGTGCCAGCAGAAAACGCACAGATACGCAGTATTTT.

Only a few counts were recorded for this clone. This rearrangement joins TRBV10-3 to TRBJ2-7, with TRBD2 as a possible D gene (5 bases). From germline, CDR1 is ENHRY and CDR2 SYGVKD. V lost 6 bases, J lost 4 bases, and 16 bases lay in between. CDR3 length: 14 residues. DNA for the CDR3: TGTGCCATCAGCGGAGGACTGGAGGTGTACGAGCAGTACTTC. Protein: CAISGGLEVYEQYF.